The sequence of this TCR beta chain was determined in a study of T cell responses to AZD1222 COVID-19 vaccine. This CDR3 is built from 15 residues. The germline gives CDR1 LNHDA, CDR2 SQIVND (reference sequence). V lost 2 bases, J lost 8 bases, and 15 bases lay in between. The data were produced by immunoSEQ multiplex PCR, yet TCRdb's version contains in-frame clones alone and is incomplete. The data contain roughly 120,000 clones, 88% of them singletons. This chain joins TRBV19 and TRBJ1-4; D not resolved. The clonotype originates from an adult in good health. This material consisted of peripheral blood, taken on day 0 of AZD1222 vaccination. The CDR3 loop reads CASSISATRTEKLFF. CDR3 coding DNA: TGTGCCAGTAGTATATCCGCGACTCGGACCGAAAAACTGTTTTTT. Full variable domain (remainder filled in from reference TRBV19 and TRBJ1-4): DGGITQSPKYLFRKEGQNVTLSCEQNLNHDAMYWYRQDPGQGLRLIYYSQIVNDFQKGDIAEGYSVSREKKESFPLTVTSAQKNPTAFYLCASSISATRTEKLFFGSGTQLSVL.